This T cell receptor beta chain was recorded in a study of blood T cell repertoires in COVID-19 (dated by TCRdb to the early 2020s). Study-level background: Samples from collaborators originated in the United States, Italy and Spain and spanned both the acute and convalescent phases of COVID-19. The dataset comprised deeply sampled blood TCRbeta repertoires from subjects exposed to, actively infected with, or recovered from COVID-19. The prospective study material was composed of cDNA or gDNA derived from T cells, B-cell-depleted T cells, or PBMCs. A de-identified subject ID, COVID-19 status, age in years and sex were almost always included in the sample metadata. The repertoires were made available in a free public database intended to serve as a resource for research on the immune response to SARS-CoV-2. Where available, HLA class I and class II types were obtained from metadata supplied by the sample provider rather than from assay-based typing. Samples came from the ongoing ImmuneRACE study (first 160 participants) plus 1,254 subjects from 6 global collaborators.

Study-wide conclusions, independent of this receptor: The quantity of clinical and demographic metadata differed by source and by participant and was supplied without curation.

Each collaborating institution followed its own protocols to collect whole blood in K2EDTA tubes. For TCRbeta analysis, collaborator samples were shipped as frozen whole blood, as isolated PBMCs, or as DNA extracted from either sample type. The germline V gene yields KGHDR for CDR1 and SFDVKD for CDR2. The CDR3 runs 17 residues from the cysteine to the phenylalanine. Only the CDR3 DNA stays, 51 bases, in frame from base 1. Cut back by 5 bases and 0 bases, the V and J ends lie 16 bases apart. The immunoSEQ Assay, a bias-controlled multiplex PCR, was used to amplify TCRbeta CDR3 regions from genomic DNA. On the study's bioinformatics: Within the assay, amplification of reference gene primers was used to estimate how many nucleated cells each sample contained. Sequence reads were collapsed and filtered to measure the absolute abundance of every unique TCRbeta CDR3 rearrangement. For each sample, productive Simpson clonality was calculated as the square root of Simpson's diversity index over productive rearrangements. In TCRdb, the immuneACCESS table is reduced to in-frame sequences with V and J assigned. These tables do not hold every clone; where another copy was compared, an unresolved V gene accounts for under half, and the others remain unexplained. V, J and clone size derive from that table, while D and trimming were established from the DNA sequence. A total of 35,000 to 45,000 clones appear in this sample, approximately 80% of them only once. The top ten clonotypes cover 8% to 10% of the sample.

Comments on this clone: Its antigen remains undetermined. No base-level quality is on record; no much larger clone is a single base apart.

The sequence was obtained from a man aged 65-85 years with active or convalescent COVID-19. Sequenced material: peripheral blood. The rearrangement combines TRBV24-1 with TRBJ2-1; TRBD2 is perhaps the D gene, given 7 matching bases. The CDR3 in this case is CATSVGGGGISYNEQFF. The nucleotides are TGTGCCACCAGTGTAGGAGGGGGGGGGATCTCCTACAATGAGCAGTTCTTC.